One and the same sample provided the 9 T cell receptor beta chains below, sequenced in a study of shared clonotypes between healthy human individuals. Produced via immunoSEQ multiplex PCR; TCRdb's table is partial and in-frame only. Of 850,000 to 1,200,000 clones listed, 70% to 80% are singletons. Sample: memory CD4+ T cells sorted from blood. Stated subset: CD45RA-negative fraction. The source is a man younger than 30 in good health.

This sequence joins TRBV18 and TRBJ2-1; 10 bases match TRBD2. The germline CDR1 and CDR2 sequences are KGHSH and LQKENI. The CDR3 is 16 residues long. The junction had 9 bases not matched to a gene; V was cut back by 2 bases and J by 8 bases. In DNA, the CDR3 is TGTGCCAGCTCACCATGGTCTAGCGGGAGTGTCGATGAGCAGTTCTTC. Amino acids: CASSPWSSGSVDEQFF.

V usage is TRBV11-3 and J usage is TRBJ2-2; 8 bases fit TRBD1. Germline V gene data show CDR1 as SGHNT and CDR2 as YENEEA. CDR3 length equals 18 residues. V lost 2 bases, J lost 1 base, and 9 bases stayed unmatched. This chain's CDR3 is CASSLFSRTGQNTGELFF. The CDR3, as DNA: TGTGCCAGCAGCTTATTTAGTCGGACAGGGCAGAACACCGGGGAGCTGTTTTTT.

A note on this clone: A read error may be the cause here, since a much bigger clone is one base away. Other DNA sequences within the sample encode an identical CDR3. This sequence joins TRBV20-1 and TRBJ2-5; no clear D gene. Germline CDR1 DFQATT, CDR2 SNEGSKA (reference sequence). CDR3 size: 10 residues. The ends were cut back, 6 bases at V and 5 bases at J, with 7 bases in the middle. The CDR3 loop reads CSAARETQYF. The CDR3 DNA sequence: TGCAGTGCCGCTCGGGAGACCCAGTACTTC.

The chain carries TRBV6-5 and TRBJ2-3, with no clear D. Trimming took off 7 bases at V and 3 bases at J, with 11 bases between the two ends. The CDR3 sequence is 13 residues long. Germline assignment: CDR1 MNHEY and CDR2 SVGAGI. The DNA of the CDR3 is TGTGCCAGCACCCAGCCTGGGACAGATACGCAGTATTTT. As protein: CASTQPGTDTQYF.

The gene calls are TRBV4-1 and TRBJ2-7; 7 positions match TRBD1. The V and J ends lost 1 base and 1 base, in that order; junction bases with no gene match: 4. Germline values: CDR1 MGHRA, CDR2 YSYEKL. The length of the CDR3 is 15 residues. The CDR3 nucleotides are TGCGCCAGCAGCCAAGCCTTGGGACAGTCCTACGAGCAGTACTTC. Protein product: CASSQALGQSYEQYF.

CDR3 sequence (DNA): TGTGCCAGCAGTGGGGGGACAGGACACAATGAGCAGTTCTTC. Amino acids: CASSGGTGHNEQFF. The genes are TRBV6-1 and TRBJ2-1; 8 positions match TRBD1. CDR3 length equals 14 residues. The ends lost 4 bases at V and 5 bases at J; junction bases unmatched: 4. CDR1 and CDR2 from the germline V gene are MNHNS and SASEGT.

This sequence joins TRBV14 and TRBJ2-5, with D possibly matching TRBD1 (5 bases). Deletions cut 0 bases from V and 2 bases from J, with 13 bases between. The germline gives CDR1 SGHDN, CDR2 FVKESK. The CDR3 length is 16 residues. CDR3 region: CASSQDPVYRQETQYF. The CDR3 DNA sequence: TGTGCCAGCAGCCAAGACCCGGTTTACAGGCAAGAGACCCAGTACTTC.

The rearrangement uses TRBV11-2 and TRBJ2-7, with 7 bases identical to TRBD1. Germline lookup yields CDR1 SGHAT and CDR2 FQNNGV. The trim removed 6 bases at V and 1 base at J, leaving 6 bases unmatched. This CDR3 has 14 amino acids. The CDR3 coding sequence is TGTGCCAGCAGTAGGCAGGGACAGTCCTACGAGCAGTACTTC. Translating it yields CASSRQGQSYEQYF.

This chain joins TRBV10-3 and TRBJ2-2, with D hard to call. The germline V gene has CDR1 ENHRY and CDR2 SYGVKD. The germline V and J ends were trimmed by 1 base and 6 bases, with 15 bases remaining between them. This CDR3 region has 16 residues. The CDR3 DNA is TGTGCCATCAGTGAGTTCCTGTCCCTCTCGGCCGGGGAGCTGTTTTTT. The encoded protein is CAISEFLSLSAGELFF.